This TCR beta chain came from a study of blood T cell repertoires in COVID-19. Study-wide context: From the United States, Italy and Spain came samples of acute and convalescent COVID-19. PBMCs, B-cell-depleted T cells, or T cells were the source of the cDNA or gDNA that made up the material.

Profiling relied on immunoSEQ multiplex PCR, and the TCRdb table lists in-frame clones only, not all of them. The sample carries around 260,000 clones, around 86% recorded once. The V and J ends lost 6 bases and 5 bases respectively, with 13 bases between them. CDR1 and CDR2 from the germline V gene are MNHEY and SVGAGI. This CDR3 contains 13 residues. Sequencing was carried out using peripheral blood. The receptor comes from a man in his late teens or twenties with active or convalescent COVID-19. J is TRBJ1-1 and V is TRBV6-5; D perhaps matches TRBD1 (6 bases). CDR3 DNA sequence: TGTGCCAGCAGAAACAGGGAACCTACTGAAGCTTTCTTT. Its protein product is CASRNREPTEAFF.